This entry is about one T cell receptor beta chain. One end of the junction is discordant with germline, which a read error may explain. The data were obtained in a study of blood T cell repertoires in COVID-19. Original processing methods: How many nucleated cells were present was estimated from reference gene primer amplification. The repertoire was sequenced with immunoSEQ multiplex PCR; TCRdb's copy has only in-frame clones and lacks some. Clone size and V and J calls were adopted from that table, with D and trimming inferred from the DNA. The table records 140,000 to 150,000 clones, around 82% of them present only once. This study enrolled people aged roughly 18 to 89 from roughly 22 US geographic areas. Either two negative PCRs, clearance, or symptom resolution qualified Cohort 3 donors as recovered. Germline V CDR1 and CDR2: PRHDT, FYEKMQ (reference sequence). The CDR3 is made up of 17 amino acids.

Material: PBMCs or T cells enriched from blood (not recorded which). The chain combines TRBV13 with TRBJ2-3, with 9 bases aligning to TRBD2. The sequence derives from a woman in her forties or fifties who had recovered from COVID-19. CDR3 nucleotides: TGTGCCAGCCGCTTGCGGGGGGGGCCGAGTCGAACAGATACGCAGTATTTT. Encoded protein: CASRLRGGPSRTDTQYF.